The T cell receptor beta chain under discussion was sequenced for a study of Graves' ophthalmopathy and Graves' hyperthyroidism. Study-level points and caveats: The authors also found most expanded thyroid clonotypes above 0.001 frequency in blood.

Germline CDR1 reads SQVTM; CDR2 reads ANQGSEA. The CDR3 covers 13 residues. The ends lost 7 bases at V and 7 bases at J; junction bases unmatched: 13. This clonotype was counted ten times or more. Its matching antigen is unknown. As the template, RNA transcripts were used to amplify TCR beta CDR3 regions. HTBI-primed RT-PCR formed the first round, and a multiplex PCR formed the second. One entry per CDR3 protein, called by TCRdb with MiXCR from the multiplex PCR reads. This sample has about 740,000 distinct CDR3 sequences, with 35% to 50% found just once. This clonotype originated in an adult man with Graves' ophthalmopathy. The gene calls are TRBV29-1 and TRBJ2-7; 7 positions match TRBD1. The sample taken for sequencing was peripheral blood. The CDR3 spells CSAARTGGLEQYF. The CDR3 bases are TGCAGCGCTGCCCGGACAGGCGGGTTGGAGCAGTACTTC.